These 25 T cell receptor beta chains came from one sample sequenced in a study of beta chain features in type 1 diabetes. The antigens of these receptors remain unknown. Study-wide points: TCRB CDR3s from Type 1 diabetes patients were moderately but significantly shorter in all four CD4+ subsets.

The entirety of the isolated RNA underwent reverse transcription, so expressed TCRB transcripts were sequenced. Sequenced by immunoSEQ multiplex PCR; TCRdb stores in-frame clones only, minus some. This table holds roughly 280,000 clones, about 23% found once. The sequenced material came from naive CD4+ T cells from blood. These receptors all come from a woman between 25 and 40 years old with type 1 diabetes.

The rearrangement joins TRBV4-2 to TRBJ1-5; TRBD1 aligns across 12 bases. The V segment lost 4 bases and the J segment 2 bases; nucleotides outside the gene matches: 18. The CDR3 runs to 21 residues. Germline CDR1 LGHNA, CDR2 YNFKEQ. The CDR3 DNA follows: TGTGCCAGCAGCCCCAAACCCTACTCCGGGACAGGGGGCGTCGGCAATCAGCCCCAGCATTTT. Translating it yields CASSPKPYSGTGGVGNQPQHF.

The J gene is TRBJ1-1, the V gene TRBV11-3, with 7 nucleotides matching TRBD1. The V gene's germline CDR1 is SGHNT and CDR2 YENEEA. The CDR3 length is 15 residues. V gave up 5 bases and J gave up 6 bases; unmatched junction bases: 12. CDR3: CASSARQGLTSEAFF. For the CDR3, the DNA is TGTGCCAGCAGCGCCCGACAGGGACTCACTTCTGAAGCTTTCTTT.

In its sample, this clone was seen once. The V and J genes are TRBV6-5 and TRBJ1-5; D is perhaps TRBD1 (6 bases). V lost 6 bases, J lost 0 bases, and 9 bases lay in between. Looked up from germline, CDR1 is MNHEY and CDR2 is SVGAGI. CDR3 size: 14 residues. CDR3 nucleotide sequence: TGTGCCAGCAGAAGGGGGAATAGCAATCAGCCCCAGCATTTT. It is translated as CASRRGNSNQPQHF.

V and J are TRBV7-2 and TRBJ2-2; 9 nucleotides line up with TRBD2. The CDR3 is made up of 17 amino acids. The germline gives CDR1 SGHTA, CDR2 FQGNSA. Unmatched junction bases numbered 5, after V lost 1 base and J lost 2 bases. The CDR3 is CASSLVYLAGNTGELFF. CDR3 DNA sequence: TGTGCCAGCAGCTTAGTATATCTAGCGGGAAACACCGGGGAGCTGTTTTTT.

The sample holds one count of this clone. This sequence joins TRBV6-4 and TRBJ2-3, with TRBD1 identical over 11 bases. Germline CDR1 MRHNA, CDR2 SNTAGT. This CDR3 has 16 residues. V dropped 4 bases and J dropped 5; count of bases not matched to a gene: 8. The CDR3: CASSAVGQGAGDTQYF. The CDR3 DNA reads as TGTGCCAGCAGTGCTGTCGGACAGGGGGCAGGAGATACGCAGTATTTT.

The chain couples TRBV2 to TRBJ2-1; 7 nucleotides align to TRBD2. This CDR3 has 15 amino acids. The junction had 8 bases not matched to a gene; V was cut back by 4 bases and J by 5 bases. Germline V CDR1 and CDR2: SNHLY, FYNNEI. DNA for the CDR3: TGTGCCAGCAGTGTTTGGCGGGAGTGGAACAATGAGCAGTTCTTC. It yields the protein CASSVWREWNNEQFF.

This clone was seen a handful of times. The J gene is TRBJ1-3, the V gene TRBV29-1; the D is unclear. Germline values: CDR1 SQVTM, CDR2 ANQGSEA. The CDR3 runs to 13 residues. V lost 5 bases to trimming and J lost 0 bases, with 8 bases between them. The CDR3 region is CSVFTGSGNTIYF. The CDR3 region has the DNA TGCAGCGTTTTCACCGGCTCTGGAAACACCATATATTTT.

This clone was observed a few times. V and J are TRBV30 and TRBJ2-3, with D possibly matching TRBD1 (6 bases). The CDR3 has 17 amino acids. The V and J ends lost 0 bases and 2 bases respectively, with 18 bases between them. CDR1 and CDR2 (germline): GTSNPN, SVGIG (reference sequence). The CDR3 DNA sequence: TGTGCCTGGAGTGTACCTCCGGACAGATACTTCACAGATACGCAGTATTTT. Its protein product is CAWSVPPDRYFTDTQYF.

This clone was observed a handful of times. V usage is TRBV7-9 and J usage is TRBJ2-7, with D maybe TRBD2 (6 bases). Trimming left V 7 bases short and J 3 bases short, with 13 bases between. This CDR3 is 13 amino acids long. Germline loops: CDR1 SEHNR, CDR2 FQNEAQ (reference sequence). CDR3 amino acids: CASTHPGSYEQYF. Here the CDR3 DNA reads TGTGCCAGCACCCATCCCGGGAGCTACGAGCAGTACTTC.

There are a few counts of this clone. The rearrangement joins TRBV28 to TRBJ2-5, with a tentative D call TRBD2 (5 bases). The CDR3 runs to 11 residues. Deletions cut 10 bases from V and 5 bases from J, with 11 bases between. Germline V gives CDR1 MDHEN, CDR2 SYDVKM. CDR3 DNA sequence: TGTGCCACCGGCGGGCGTGAGACCCAGTACTTC. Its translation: CATGGRETQYF.

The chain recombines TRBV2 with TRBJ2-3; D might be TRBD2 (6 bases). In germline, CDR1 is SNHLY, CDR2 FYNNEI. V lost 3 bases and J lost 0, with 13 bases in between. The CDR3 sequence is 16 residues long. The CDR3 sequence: CASSDAGRSSTDTQYF. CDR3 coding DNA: TGTGCCAGCAGTGACGCGGGGAGGTCTAGCACAGATACGCAGTATTTT.

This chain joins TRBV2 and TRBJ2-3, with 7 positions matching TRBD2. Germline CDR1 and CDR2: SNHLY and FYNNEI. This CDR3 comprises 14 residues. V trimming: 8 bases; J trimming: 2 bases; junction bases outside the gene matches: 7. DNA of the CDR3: TGTGCCAGCGGGGCTAGCGGCATCACAGATACGCAGTATTTT. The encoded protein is CASGASGITDTQYF.

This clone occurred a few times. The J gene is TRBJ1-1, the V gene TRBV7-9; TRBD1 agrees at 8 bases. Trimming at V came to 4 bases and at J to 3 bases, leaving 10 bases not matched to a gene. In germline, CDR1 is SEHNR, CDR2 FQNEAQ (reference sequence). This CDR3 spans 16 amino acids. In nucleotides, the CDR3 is TGTGCCAGCAGCTCCAACCCGGGACAGGCCTACACTGAAGCTTTCTTT. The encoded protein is CASSSNPGQAYTEAFF.

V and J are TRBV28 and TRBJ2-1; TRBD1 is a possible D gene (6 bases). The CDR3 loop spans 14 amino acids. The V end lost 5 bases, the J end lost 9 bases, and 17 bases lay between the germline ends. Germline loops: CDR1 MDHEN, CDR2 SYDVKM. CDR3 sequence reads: CASSTTTGMSEQFF. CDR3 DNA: TGTGCCAGCAGTACGACGACAGGAATGAGTGAGCAGTTCTTC. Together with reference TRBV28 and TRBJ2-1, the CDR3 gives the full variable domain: DVKVTQSSRYLVKRTGEKVFLECVQDMDHENMFWYRQDPGLGLRLIYFSYDVKMKEKGDIPEGYSVSREKKERFSLILESASTNQTSMYLCASSTTTGMSEQFFGPGTRLTVL.

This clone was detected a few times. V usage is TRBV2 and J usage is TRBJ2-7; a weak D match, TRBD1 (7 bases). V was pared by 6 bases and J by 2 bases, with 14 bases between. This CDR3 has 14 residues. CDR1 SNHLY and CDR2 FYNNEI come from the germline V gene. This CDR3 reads CASSAGGQTYEQYF. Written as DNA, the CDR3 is TGTGCCAGCAGCGCAGGGGGGCAAACCTACGAGCAGTACTTC.

CDR3 nucleotide sequence: TGTGCCAGCAGCTTAATCCGGGACAGGGGAACCTATGGCTACACCTTC. This translates into CASSLIRDRGTYGYTF. The chain combines TRBV11-2 with TRBJ1-2; 10 nucleotides align to TRBD1. This CDR3 contains 16 residues. Germline CDR1 SGHAT, CDR2 FQNNGV. Trimming took 2 bases from V and 4 from J; bases not matched to a gene: 7.

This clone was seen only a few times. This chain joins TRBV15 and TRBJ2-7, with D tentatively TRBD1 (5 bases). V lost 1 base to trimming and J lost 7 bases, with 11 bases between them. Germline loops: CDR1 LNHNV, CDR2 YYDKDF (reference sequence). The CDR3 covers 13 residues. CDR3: CATSRGVGEEQYF. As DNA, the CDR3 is TGTGCCACCAGCAGAGGGGTAGGGGAAGAGCAGTACTTC.

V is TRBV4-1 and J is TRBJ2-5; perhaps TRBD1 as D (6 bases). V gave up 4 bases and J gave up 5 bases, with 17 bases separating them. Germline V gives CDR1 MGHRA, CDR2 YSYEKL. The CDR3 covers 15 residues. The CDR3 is CASSLQGGTWETQYF. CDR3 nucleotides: TGCGCCAGCAGCCTCCAAGGTGGGACATGGGAGACCCAGTACTTC.

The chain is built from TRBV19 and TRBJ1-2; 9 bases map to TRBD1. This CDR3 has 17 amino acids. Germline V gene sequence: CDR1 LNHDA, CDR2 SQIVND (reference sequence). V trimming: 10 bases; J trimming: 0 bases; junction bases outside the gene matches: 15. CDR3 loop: CATYHWDRDLANYGYTF. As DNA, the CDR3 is TGTGCCACTTACCACTGGGACAGGGATTTAGCTAACTATGGCTACACCTTC. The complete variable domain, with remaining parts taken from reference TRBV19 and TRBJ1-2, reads DGGITQSPKYLFRKEGQNVTLSCEQNLNHDAMYWYRQDPGQGLRLIYYSQIVNDFQKGDIAEGYSVSREKKESFPLTVTSAQKNPTAFYLCATYHWDRDLANYGYTFGSGTRLTVV.

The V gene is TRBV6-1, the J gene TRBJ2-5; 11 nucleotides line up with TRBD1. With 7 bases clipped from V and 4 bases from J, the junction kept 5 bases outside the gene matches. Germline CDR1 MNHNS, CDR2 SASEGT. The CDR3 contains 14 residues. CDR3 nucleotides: TGTGCCAGCAAGCTGGACAGGGGGCGAGAGACCCAGTACTTC. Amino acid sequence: CASKLDRGRETQYF.

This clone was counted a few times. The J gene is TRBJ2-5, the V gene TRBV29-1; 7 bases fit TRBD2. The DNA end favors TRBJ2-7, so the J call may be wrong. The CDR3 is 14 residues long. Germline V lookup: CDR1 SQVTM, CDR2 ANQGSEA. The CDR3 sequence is CSVEVGGSGYEQYF. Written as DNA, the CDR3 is TGCAGCGTTGAAGTGGGAGGGTCCGGTTACGAGCAGTACTTC.

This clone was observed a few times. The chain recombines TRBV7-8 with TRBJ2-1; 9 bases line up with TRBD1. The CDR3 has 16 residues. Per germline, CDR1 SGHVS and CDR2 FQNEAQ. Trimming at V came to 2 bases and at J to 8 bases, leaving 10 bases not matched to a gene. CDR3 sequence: CASSLRQGVVEYEQFF. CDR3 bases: TGTGCCAGCAGCTTACGACAGGGGGTCGTCGAATATGAGCAGTTCTTC.

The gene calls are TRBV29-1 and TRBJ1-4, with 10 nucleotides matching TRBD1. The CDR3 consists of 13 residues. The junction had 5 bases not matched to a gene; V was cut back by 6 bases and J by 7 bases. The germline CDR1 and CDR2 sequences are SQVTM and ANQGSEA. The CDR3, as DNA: TGCAGCGTCGCCCGGGACAGGGGTGAAAAACTGTTTTTT. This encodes CSVARDRGEKLFF. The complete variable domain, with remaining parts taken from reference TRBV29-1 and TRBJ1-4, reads SAVISQKPSRDICQRGTSLTIQCQVDSQVTMMFWYRQQPGQSLTLIATANQGSEATYESGFVIDKFPISRPNLTFSTLTVSNMSPEDSSIYLCSVARDRGEKLFFGSGTQLSVL.

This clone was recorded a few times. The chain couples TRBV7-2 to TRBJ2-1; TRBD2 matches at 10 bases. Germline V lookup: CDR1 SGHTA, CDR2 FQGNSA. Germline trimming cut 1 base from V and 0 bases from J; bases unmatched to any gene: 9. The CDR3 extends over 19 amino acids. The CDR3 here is CASSLVSLAGYSSYNEQFF. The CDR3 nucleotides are TGTGCCAGCAGCTTAGTTTCACTAGCGGGATATAGCTCCTACAATGAGCAGTTCTTC.

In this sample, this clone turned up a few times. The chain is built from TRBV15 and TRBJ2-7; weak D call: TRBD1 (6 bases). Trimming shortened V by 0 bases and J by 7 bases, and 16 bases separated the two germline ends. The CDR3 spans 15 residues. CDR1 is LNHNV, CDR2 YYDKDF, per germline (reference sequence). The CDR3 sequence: CATSRDRTDSREQYF. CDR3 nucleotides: TGTGCCACCAGCAGAGACCGGACAGACTCTCGAGAGCAGTACTTC.